The TCR beta chain under discussion was sequenced for a study of molecular identifiers for immune sequencing clone quantification. From the PCR reads, TCRdb called clonotypes with MiXCR, one entry per CDR3 protein. The sample includes 37,000 or so distinct CDR3 sequences, 15% to 20% of them seen just once. This clonotype was detected many times. Its matching antigen is unknown. For naive CD8 T cells, sorting used the CD8+CD4-CCR7+CD45RA+ phenotype. Broader study findings: A shared barcode on identical TCR molecules could lead to underestimated sizes for highly expanded clones. Whereas naive cells kept under 1% of molecules in clones above 20 RNA copies, such clones held over 97% in effectors. The study reportedly detected spiked Jurkat TCR RNA from one cell among approximately 1 million naive cells.

Germline V gene lookup returns CDR1 SGHVS and CDR2 FQNEAQ. This CDR3 is 11 amino acids long. Trimming pared 1 base from V and 9 bases from J, leaving 3 bases between. The V call is TRBV7-8, the J call TRBJ2-2; D ambiguous. This sequence was found in a human donor in good health. Some libraries in this study had Jurkat cell RNA spiked in. The material sequenced was naive CD8+ T cells from blood, with Jurkat cell RNA spiked in. Specified subset: FACS-sorted CD8+CD4-CCR7+CD45RA+ naive T cells. The CDR3 DNA reads TGTGCCAGCAGCTTAGTTCGGGAGCTGTTTTTT. Translated, it gives CASSLVRELFF.